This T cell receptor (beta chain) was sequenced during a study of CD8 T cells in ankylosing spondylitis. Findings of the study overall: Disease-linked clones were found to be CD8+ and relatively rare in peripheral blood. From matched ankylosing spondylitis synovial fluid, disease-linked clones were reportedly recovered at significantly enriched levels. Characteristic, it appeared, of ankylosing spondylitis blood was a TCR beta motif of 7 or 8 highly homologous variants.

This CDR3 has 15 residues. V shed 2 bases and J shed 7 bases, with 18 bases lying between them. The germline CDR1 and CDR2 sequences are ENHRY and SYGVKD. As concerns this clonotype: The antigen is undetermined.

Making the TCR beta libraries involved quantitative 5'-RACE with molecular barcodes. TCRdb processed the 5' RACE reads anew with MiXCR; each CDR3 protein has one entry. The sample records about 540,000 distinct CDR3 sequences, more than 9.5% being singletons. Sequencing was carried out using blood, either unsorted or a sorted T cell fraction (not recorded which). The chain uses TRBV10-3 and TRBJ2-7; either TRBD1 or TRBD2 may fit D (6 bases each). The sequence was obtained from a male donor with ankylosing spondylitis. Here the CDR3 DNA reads TGTGCCATCAGTGAGCCGAGCTCCGGGGGCGCGGAGCAGTACTTC. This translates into CAISEPSSGGAEQYF.